The TCR beta chain described here comes from a study of STAT3 mutations in large granular lymphocyte leukemia. Study-level results: In T-cell large granular lymphocyte leukemia, about half of patients showed multiple immunodominant subclonotypes. Treatment regimens differed across patients between samplings. Some patients had dominant TCR clones larger than their STAT3 mutant burden. In 6 of 18 patients, new TCR clonotypes emerged after therapy.

V lost 0 bases, J lost 5 bases, and 8 bases lay in between. CDR1 is KGHSH, CDR2 LQKENI, per germline. The CDR3 consists of 13 residues. Method: immunoSEQ multiplex PCR; TCRdb's copy keeps in-frame clones and lacks some. This sample carries 35,000 or so clones, nearly 90% of them seen once, and the ten largest clones take about 0.46%. Concerning this clone itself: Antigen specificity is unknown.

Sequenced sample: PBMCs. The sequence derives from a human donor with T large granular lymphocyte leukemia. Some clones in this sample may be carry-over from other donors' samples. The chain links TRBV18 to TRBJ2-7; perhaps TRBD2 as D (5 bases). CDR3 sequence reads: CASSPPAGDEQYF. CDR3 coding DNA: TGTGCCAGCTCACCACCGGCCGGGGACGAGCAGTACTTC.